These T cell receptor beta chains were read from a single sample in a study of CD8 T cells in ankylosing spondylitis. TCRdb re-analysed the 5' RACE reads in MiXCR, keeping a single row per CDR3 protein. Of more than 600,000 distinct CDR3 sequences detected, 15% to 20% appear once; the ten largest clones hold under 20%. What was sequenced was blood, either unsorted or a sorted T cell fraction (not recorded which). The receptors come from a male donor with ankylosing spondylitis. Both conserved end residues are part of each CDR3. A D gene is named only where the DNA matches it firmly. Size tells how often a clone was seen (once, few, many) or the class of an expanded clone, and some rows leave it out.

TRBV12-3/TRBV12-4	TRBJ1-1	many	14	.	TGTGCCAGCAGTTTAATAGGGAAGAACACTGAAGCTTTCTTT	CASSLIGKNTEAFF
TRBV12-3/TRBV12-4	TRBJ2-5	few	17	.	TGTGCCAGCAGTTTACAAAGGGGGAGTAGCAAACGAGAGACCCAGTACTTC	CASSLQRGSSKRETQYF
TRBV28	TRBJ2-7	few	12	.	TGTGCCAGCTGTGTCAGGACGTACGAGCAGTACTTC	CASCVRTYEQYF
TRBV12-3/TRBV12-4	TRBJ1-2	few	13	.	TGTGCCAGCAGGTACGGACAGTACTATGGCTACACCTTC	CASRYGQYYGYTF
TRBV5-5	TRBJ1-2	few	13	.	TGTGCCAGCACGCCCGGGACTCACTATGGCTACACCTTC	CASTPGTHYGYTF
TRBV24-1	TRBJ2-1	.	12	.	TGTGCCACCAGTGGTCAGCACCGGGAGCAGTTCTTC	CATSGQHREQFF
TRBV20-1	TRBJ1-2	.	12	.	TGCAGTGCTATCGGCACAGTTAATGGCTACACCTTC	CSAIGTVNGYTF
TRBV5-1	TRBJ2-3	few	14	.	TGCGCCAGCAGGGGCGGAACTAGCACAGATACGCAGTATTTT	CASRGGTSTDTQYF
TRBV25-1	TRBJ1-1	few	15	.	TGTGCCAGCAGGAACAAAGGATGGATGAACACTGAAGCTTTCTTT	CASRNKGWMNTEAFF
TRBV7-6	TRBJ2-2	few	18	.	TGTGCCAGCAGCGTCCTCTTCCTCGGGGGAGAGGGCACCGGGGAGCTGTTTTTT	CASSVLFLGGEGTGELFF
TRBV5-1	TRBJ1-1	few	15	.	TGCGCCAGCAGCGTGGGGGCGGGGGGGCAATCTGAAGCTTTCTTT	CASSVGAGGQSEAFF
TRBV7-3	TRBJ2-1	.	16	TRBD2	TGTGCCAGCAGCAGGACTAGCCTGAGCACCTACAATGAGCAGTTCTTC	CASSRTSLSTYNEQFF
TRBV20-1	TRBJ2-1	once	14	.	TGCAGTGCGAGGGGTCTAAGCTCCTACAATGAGCAGTTCTTC	CSARGLSSYNEQFF
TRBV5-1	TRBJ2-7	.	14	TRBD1	TGCGCCAGCAGCCAGGGACAGGGTCTCTACGAGCAGTACTTC	CASSQGQGLYEQYF
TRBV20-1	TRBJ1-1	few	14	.	TGCAGTGCTAGAGCAGCAGGTCTAAACACTGAAGCTTTCTTT	CSARAAGLNTEAFF
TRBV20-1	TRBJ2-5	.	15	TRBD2	TGCAGTGCTCCCAGGAGCGGGGGGTACCAAGAGACCCAGTACTTC	CSAPRSGGYQETQYF
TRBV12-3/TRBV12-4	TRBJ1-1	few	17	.	TGTGCCAGCAGTTTAGGCGAACTCTCACTCTGGGACACTGAAGCTTTCTTT	CASSLGELSLWDTEAFF
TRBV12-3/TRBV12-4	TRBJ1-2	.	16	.	TGTGCCAGCAGTCCGCCCCAATTTCAAGCTAACTATGGCTACACCTTC	CASSPPQFQANYGYTF
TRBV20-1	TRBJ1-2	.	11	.	TGCAGTGCCAGGTGGAGCTATGGCTACACCTTC	CSARWSYGYTF
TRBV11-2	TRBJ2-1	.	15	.	TGTGCCAGCAGCTTAGATGGGGAGCCCTACAATGAGCAGTTCTTC	CASSLDGEPYNEQFF
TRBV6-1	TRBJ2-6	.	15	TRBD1	TGTGCCAGCGCATCCAGGGGGCCGGGGGCCAACGTCCTGACTTTC	CASASRGPGANVLTF
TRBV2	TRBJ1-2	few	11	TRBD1	TGTGCCAGCAGAGGGGACAGCGGCTACACCTTC	CASRGDSGYTF
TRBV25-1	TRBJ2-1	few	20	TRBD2	TGTGCCAGCAAAGCTACGGCAAGGACTAGCGGGGGGGCGGCCTACAATGAGCAGTTCTTC	CASKATARTSGGAAYNEQFF
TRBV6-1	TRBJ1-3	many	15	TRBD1	TGTGCCAGCAGCCAGACAGGGGGCGCGGAATCCCCCATATATTTT	CASSQTGGAESPIYF
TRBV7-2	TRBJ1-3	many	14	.	TGTGCCAGCAGCTCCAGGGGCAAGGGAAACACCATATATTTT	CASSSRGKGNTIYF
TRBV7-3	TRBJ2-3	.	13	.	TGTGCCAGCAGCTCTAGTCGCACAGATACGCAGTATTTT	CASSSSRTDTQYF
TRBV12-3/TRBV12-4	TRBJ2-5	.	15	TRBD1	TGTGCCAGCAACGCGGCAGGGGGCTCCTGGGAGACCCAGTACTTC	CASNAAGGSWETQYF
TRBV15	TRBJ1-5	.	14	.	TGTGCCACCAGCCGGACTGGGGCCGGGGAGCTCCAGCATTTT	CATSRTGAGELQHF
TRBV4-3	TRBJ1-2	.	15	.	TGCGCCAGCAGCCAAGATCGGTTAGGGTACTATGGCTACACCTTC	CASSQDRLGYYGYTF
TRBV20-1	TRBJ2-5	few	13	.	TGCAGTGCTTGGGCAGCGGGTCAAGAGACCCAGTACTTC	CSAWAAGQETQYF
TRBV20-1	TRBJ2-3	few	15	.	TGCAGTGCGAGCGCCGGGACTCGAAGCACAGATACGCAGTATTTT	CSASAGTRSTDTQYF
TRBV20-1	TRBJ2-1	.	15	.	TGCAGTGCTAGGGGGGCCGGGTTCATCTACAATGAGCAGTTCTTC	CSARGAGFIYNEQFF
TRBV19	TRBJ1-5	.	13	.	TGTGCCAGTAGTCTCTACAAGAATCAGCCCCAGCATTTT	CASSLYKNQPQHF
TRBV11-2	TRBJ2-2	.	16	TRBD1	TGTGCCAGCAGCAAAAGACAGGGGGTAGGGACCGGGGAGCTGTTTTTT	CASSKRQGVGTGELFF
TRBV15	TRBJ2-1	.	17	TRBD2	TGTGCCACCAGCAGAGATCAGGTAGCGGGAGTAAATGGTGAGCAGTTCTTC	CATSRDQVAGVNGEQFF
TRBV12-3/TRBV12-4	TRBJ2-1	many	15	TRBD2	TGTGCCAGCAGTTTAGGAACTAGCGGGGTTAATGAGCAGTTCTTC	CASSLGTSGVNEQFF
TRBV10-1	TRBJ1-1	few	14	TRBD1	TGCGCCAGCAGTCCCGGGGACAGCAAAGTTGAAGCTTTCTTT	CASSPGDSKVEAFF
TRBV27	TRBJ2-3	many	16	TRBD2	TGTGCCAGCAGACCCGCTAGCGGGGGGAGCACAGATACGCAGTATTTT	CASRPASGGSTDTQYF
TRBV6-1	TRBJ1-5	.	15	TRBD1	TGTGCCAGCAGTGAAGTAACAGGGGGCAATCAGCCCCAGCATTTT	CASSEVTGGNQPQHF
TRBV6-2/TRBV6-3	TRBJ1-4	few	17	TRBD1	TGTGCCAGCAGTTACCACGGGACAGTGGTAGGGGGCGAAAAACTGTTTTTT	CASSYHGTVVGGEKLFF
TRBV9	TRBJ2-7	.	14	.	TGTGCCAGCAGCGTTGAGGGGAACAGCCACGAGCAGTACTTC	CASSVEGNSHEQYF